These T cell receptor beta chains were read from a single sample in a study of cytomegalovirus exposure and HLA in healthy donors. The method was immunoSEQ multiplex PCR; TCRdb's version includes in-frame clones alone and lacks a portion of them. The sample includes over 150,000 clones, 70% to 90% of them seen just once. Sequencing input: PBMCs. The source of these receptors is a man younger than 35 in good health and CMV-seropositive. Both conserved end residues are part of each CDR3. The order of the fields is D gene, V gene, J gene, clone size, CDR3 protein, CDR3 DNA. The D gene is left open where the match is weak. Clone size is not always given. Where it is, it says once, few, many or a class for expanded clones.

>-|TRBV9|TRBJ2-7|-
CASSVGDSISYEQYF
TGTGCCAGCAGCGTAGGAGACTCCATCTCCTACGAGCAGTACTTC
>TRBD1|TRBV15|TRBJ1-6|-
CATSRDRPTRGRLHF
TGTGCCACCAGCAGAGATCGCCCGACAAGGGGGCGCCTCCACTTT
>-|TRBV12-5|TRBJ1-1|-
CASGHSRTANTEAFF
TGTGCTAGTGGTCATTCCCGGACAGCCAACACTGAAGCTTTCTTT
>TRBD1|TRBV25-1|TRBJ1-4|-
CASSPLDRGDEKLFF
TGTGCCAGCAGCCCCCTGGACAGGGGGGATGAAAAACTGTTTTTT
>-|TRBV4-2|TRBJ1-1|-
CASALGGGGSNTEAFF
TGTGCCAGCGCCCTGGGTGGGGGAGGGTCGAACACTGAAGCTTTCTTT
>-|TRBV6-5|TRBJ2-7|once
CASSYSTGEQYF
TGTGCCAGCAGTTACTCCACAGGGGAGCAGTACTTC
>TRBD2|TRBV11-2|TRBJ2-2|-
CASSLALPGTRGGELFF
TGTGCCAGCAGCTTAGCCCTCCCCGGGACTAGAGGCGGGGAGCTGTTTTTT
>-|TRBV13|TRBJ1-1|-
CASSNRTEAFF
TGTGCCAGCAGCAACAGGACTGAAGCTTTCTTT
>TRBD1|TRBV2|TRBJ1-5|-
CASRETGVGPQHF
TGTGCCAGCAGGGAGACAGGGGTGGGGCCCCAGCATTTT
>TRBD2|TRBV4-2|TRBJ2-5|-
CASSQWQGGAGESHQETQYF
TGTGCCAGCAGCCAATGGCAGGGTGGAGCGGGAGAAAGCCACCAAGAGACCCAGTACTTC
>-|TRBV19|TRBJ1-1|few
CASSHQNTEAFF
TGTGCCAGTAGTCATCAGAACACTGAAGCTTTCTTT
>TRBD2|TRBV18|TRBJ2-1|-
CASSPLGGGSYNEQFF
TGTGCCAGCTCACCACTGGGGGGGGGTTCCTACAATGAGCAGTTCTTC
>-|TRBV19|TRBJ2-1|-
CASSIEGQMGVVSFF
TGTGCCAGTAGTATAGAAGGACAGATGGGCGTCGTGTCGTTCTTC
>TRBD1|TRBV10-3|TRBJ2-7|-
CATLDVGDRSSYEQYF
TGTGCCACCCTCGACGTAGGGGACAGGAGCTCCTACGAGCAGTACTTC
>-|TRBV15|TRBJ1-5|-
CATSRDQGPGRVSQPQHF
TGTGCCACCAGCAGAGATCAGGGCCCCGGCAGGGTTAGTCAGCCCCAGCATTTT
>TRBD1|TRBV18|TRBJ2-7|few
CASSPDRASYEQYF
TGTGCCAGCTCACCGGACAGGGCCTCCTACGAGCAGTACTTC
>-|TRBV5-4|TRBJ1-4|few
CASSPGATNEKLFF
TGTGCCAGCAGCCCGGGGGCAACTAATGAAAAACTGTTTTTT
>-|TRBV18|TRBJ1-1|-
CASSPPRRSEAFF
TGTGCCAGCTCACCACCGCGGCGGTCTGAAGCTTTCTTT
>TRBD1|TRBV30|TRBJ1-5|-
CAWSDGQGQPQHF
TGTGCCTGGAGCGACGGACAGGGGCAGCCCCAGCATTTT
>TRBD1|TRBV2|TRBJ1-1|-
CASNRGRDTEAFF
TGTGCCAGCAACAGGGGGCGCGACACTGAAGCTTTCTTT
>-|TRBV18|TRBJ1-3|-
CASKTQGQGNTIYF
TGTGCCAGCAAGACCCAGGGGCAGGGTAACACCATATATTTT
>TRBD1|TRBV7-9|TRBJ1-2|-
CASSLTGVGGYTF
TGTGCCAGCAGCCTAACAGGGGTAGGGGGCTACACCTTC
>TRBD1|TRBV6-5|TRBJ1-2|-
CASSYYPVTGSVGYTF
TGTGCCAGCAGTTACTACCCTGTGACAGGGTCCGTGGGCTACACCTTC
>TRBD1|TRBV20-1|TRBJ2-7|-
CSAQGSYEQYF
TGCAGTGCACAGGGGTCCTACGAGCAGTACTTC
>-|TRBV7-2|TRBJ1-1|-
CASSAGPGDTEAFF
TGTGCCAGCAGCGCCGGGCCAGGGGACACTGAAGCTTTCTTT
>TRBD1|TRBV6-1|TRBJ1-1|-
CASRDRGGGNTEAFF
TGTGCCAGCAGAGACAGGGGGGGAGGGAACACTGAAGCTTTCTTT
>-|TRBV12-5|TRBJ1-2|-
CASGLAGINYGYTF
TGTGCTAGTGGTTTGGCAGGGATCAACTATGGCTACACCTTC
>-|TRBV13|TRBJ2-7|-
CASSSTGKPYEQYF
TGTGCCAGCAGCTCGACAGGAAAACCCTACGAGCAGTACTTC
>-|TRBV18|TRBJ1-1|-
CASSLNWAQGGTEAFF
TGTGCCAGCTCACTCAACTGGGCACAGGGCGGTACTGAAGCTTTCTTT
>TRBD1|TRBV6-5|TRBJ1-5|-
CASRIGTGELPQHF
TGTGCCAGCAGGATAGGGACAGGGGAGCTGCCCCAGCATTTT
>TRBD1|TRBV5-1|TRBJ2-1|-
CASSPDRGHNEQFF
TGCGCCAGCAGCCCGGACAGGGGACACAATGAGCAGTTCTTC
>TRBD2|TRBV6-1|TRBJ2-3|-
CAITSGVTDTQYF
TGTGCCATCACTAGCGGGGTCACAGATACGCAGTATTTT
>TRBD1|TRBV18|TRBJ1-5|few
CASSLPGQGRQPQHF
TGTGCCAGCTCACTACCGGGACAGGGTCGCCAGCCCCAGCATTTT
>TRBD2|TRBV5-4|TRBJ2-3|-
CALSSRGGSTDTQYF
TGTGCCTTATCTTCGCGGGGGGGTAGCACAGATACGCAGTATTTT
>-|TRBV12-5|TRBJ2-3|few
CASGTSGKQYF
TGTGCTAGTGGAACGAGTGGTAAGCAGTATTTT
>TRBD1|TRBV6-5|TRBJ2-1|-
CASSARDRADNEQFF
TGTGCCAGCAGTGCCCGGGACAGGGCCGACAATGAGCAGTTCTTC